This passage covers 12 T cell receptor beta chains from one sample sequenced in a study of blood T cell repertoires in COVID-19. The table came from immunoSEQ multiplex PCR; TCRdb's copy has only in-frame clones and leaves some out. Counted here are about 220,000 clones, 80% occurring once; the ten biggest clones make up more than 7%. Specimen: peripheral blood. These receptors originate from a woman aged 70-85 years with acute or convalescent COVID-19.

This chain connects TRBV5-5 to TRBJ1-6, with D unresolved. Germline V gene data show CDR1 as SGHKS and CDR2 as YYEKEE (reference sequence). The CDR3 has 12 amino acids. Trimming took off 3 bases at V and 13 bases at J, with 11 bases between the two ends. The DNA for the CDR3 is TGTGCCAGCAGCTCTGAGGGCAGGCCCCTCCACTTT. Its protein product is CASSSEGRPLHF.

For this clone: In the same sample, other DNA sequences code for this CDR3. The chain links TRBV5-1 to TRBJ2-5; 15 bases are a match to TRBD2. V lost 4 bases, J lost 2 bases, and 3 bases stayed unmatched. Germline V gene sequence: CDR1 SGHRS, CDR2 YFSETQ. The CDR3 consists of 16 residues. This chain's CDR3 is CASSQGLAGGQETQYF. DNA of the CDR3: TGCGCCAGCAGCCAGGGACTAGCGGGGGGTCAAGAGACCCAGTACTTC.

The chain couples TRBV14 to TRBJ1-2, with D hard to call. Germline V gene data show CDR1 as SGHDN and CDR2 as FVKESK. Between the trimmed V and J ends, which lost 0 bases and 1 base, there was a span of 3 bases. The CDR3 is 13 amino acids. DNA of the CDR3: TGTGCCAGCAGCCAAGATTATAACTATGGCTACACCTTC. Translated: CASSQDYNYGYTF.

The chain has TRBV7-9 and TRBJ2-3, with 12 bases lining up with TRBD1. This CDR3 spans 14 amino acids. Germline CDR1 is SEHNR and CDR2 is FQNEAQ (reference sequence). Unmatched junction bases numbered 3, after V lost 5 bases and J lost 6 bases. As DNA, the CDR3 is TGTGCCAGCAGCATGGGACAGGGGGCTGATACGCAGTATTTT. Encoded protein: CASSMGQGADTQYF.

This CDR3 reads CASRQPTGGPGELFF. CDR3 sequence (DNA): TGTGCCAGCAGGCAACCAACGGGGGGCCCCGGGGAGCTGTTTTTT. The chain joins TRBV6-5 to TRBJ2-2; D might be TRBD2 (7 bases). Germline V CDR1 and CDR2: MNHEY, SVGAGI. Trimming stripped 6 bases from V and 6 bases from J, with 17 bases between. The CDR3 has 15 residues.

The genes are TRBV11-2 and TRBJ1-2, with 7 bases fitting TRBD1. V lost 5 bases and J lost 7; bases outside the gene matches: 7. Germline CDR1 SGHAT, CDR2 FQNNGV. The CDR3 has 13 amino acids. The CDR3 reads CASSPNRGGGYTF. CDR3 bases: TGTGCCAGCAGCCCGAACAGGGGAGGTGGCTACACCTTC.

In its sample, this clone was seen many times. The chain couples TRBV3-1 (or the pseudogene TRBV3-2) to TRBJ1-2; 7 bases are shared with TRBD1. Germline values: CDR1 LGHDT, CDR2 YNNKEL (reference sequence). Trimming took 7 bases from V and 4 from J; bases not matched to a gene: 3. This CDR3 has 12 residues. The chain's CDR3 is CASKGTAYGYTF. CDR3 nucleotide sequence: TGTGCCAGCAAAGGGACAGCCTATGGCTACACCTTC.

This chain uses TRBV7-2 with TRBJ1-1; D gene ambiguous. V gave up 1 base and J gave up 5 bases, with 8 bases separating them. CDR3 length: 13 residues. Germline CDR1 SGHTA, CDR2 FQGNSA. The CDR3 sequence: CASSLGAGTEAFF. The CDR3 DNA reads as TGTGCCAGCAGCTTAGGGGCAGGTACTGAAGCTTTCTTT.

This clone was detected once. V is TRBV18 and J is TRBJ2-2; 7 nucleotides line up with TRBD2. This CDR3 spans 17 amino acids. CDR1 is KGHSH and CDR2 is LQKENI in the germline V gene. The V and J ends lost 2 bases and 1 base, in that order; junction bases with no gene match: 7. The CDR3 DNA reads TGTGCCAGCTCACCAGAGGTTTTAGCGGGGAACACCGGGGAGCTGTTTTTT. Translation gives CASSPEVLAGNTGELFF.

With respect to this clone: The same CDR3 is also encoded by other DNA sequences in this sample. V is TRBV6-1 and J is TRBJ2-1, with TRBD1 matching over 8 bases. Germline CDR1 MNHNS, CDR2 SASEGT. This CDR3 contains 15 residues. V gave up 1 base and J gave up 2 bases; unmatched junction bases: 1. This CDR3 reads CASSEGQGPYNEQFF. CDR3 in DNA: TGTGCCAGCAGTGAAGGACAGGGGCCCTACAATGAGCAGTTCTTC.

The chain has TRBV11-2 and TRBJ2-2, with TRBD1 matching 7 bases. Germline V gene data show CDR1 as SGHAT and CDR2 as FQNNGV. Trimming at V came to 3 bases and at J to 1 base, leaving 5 bases not matched to a gene. The CDR3 covers 16 residues. The CDR3 loop is CASSFGQARNTGELFF. CDR3 nucleotide sequence: TGTGCCAGCAGCTTCGGACAGGCGAGGAACACCGGGGAGCTGTTTTTT.

V and J are TRBV6-2 or TRBV6-3 and TRBJ1-6; D is possibly TRBD1 (6 bases). The CDR3 is 19 residues long. The germline V gene has CDR1 MNHEY and CDR2 SVGEGT. V lost 4 bases, J lost 0 bases, and 19 bases lay in between. CDR3 sequence reads: CASSFTSDRTSSYNSPLHF. Written as DNA, the CDR3 is TGTGCCAGCAGTTTCACAAGCGACAGGACGAGCTCCTATAATTCACCCCTCCACTTT.